This T cell receptor (beta chain) was identified in a study of blood T cell repertoires in COVID-19. Study as a whole: PBMCs, B-cell-depleted T cells, or T cells provided the cDNA or gDNA that made up the material.

Living in 24 US areas, the participants were between roughly 18 and 89 years of age. TCRdb's table, derived via immunoSEQ multiplex PCR, lists solely in-frame clones and lacks some. This sample yields some 200,000 clones, of which just under 85% are seen a single time; approximately 1.2% belongs to the top ten. The sequencing sample was made of PBMCs or T cells enriched from blood (not recorded which). This TCR derives from a woman between 35 and 50 years old with acute COVID-19.

CDR3: CASEAGSYEQYF. In DNA form, the CDR3 reads TGTGCCAGTGAGGCAGGGTCCTACGAGCAGTACTTC. The rearrangement uses TRBV19 and TRBJ2-7; maybe TRBD1 (5 bases). V was pared by 8 bases and J by 1 base, with 9 bases between. Per the germline V gene, CDR1 is LNHDA and CDR2 is SQIVND (reference sequence). This CDR3 has 12 amino acids.